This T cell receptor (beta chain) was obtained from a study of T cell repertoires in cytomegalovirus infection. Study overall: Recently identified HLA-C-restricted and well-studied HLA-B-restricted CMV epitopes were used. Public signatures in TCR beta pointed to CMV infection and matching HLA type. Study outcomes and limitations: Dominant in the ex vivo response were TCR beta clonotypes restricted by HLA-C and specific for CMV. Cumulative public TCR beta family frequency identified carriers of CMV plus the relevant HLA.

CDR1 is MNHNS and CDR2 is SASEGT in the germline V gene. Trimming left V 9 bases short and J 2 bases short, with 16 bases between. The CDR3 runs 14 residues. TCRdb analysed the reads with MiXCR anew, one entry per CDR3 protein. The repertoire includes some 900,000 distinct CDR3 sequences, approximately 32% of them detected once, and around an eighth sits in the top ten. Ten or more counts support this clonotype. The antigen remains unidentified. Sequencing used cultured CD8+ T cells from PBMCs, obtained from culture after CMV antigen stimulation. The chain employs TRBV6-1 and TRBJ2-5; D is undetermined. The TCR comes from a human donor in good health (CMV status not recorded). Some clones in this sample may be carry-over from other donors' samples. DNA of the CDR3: TGTGCCAGTCTCCGATTTGGGCCACAAGAGACCCAGTACTTC. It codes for CASLRFGPQETQYF.